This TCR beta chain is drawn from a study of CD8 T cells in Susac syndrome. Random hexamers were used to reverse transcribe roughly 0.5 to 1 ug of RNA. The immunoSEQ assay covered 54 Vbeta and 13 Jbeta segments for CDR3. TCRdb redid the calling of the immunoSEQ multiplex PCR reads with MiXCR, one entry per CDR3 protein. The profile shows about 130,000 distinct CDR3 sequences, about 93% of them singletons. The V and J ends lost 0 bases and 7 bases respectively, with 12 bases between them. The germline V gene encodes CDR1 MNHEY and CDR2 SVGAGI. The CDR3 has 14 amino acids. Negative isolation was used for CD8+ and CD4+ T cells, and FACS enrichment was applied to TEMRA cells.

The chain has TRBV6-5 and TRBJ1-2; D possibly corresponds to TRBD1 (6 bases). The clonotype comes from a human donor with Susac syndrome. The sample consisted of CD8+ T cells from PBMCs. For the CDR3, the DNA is TGTGCCAGCAGTTACTCTCGGACAGCTTCTGGCTACACCTTC. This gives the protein CASSYSRTASGYTF.